The source of this TCR beta chain is a study of blood T cell repertoires in COVID-19. For the study at large: COVID-19 samples, acute and convalescent, were from the United States, Italy and Spain.

The protocol was immunoSEQ multiplex PCR, while the TCRdb copy is restricted to in-frame clones and leaves out a portion. Seen here are roughly 60,000 clones, around 87% observed once, and the top ten hold 7.4%. Germline assignment: CDR1 SGHRS and CDR2 YFSETQ. V lost 0 bases and J lost 7, with 23 bases in between. The CDR3 covers 17 residues. Sequenced material: peripheral blood. The genes are TRBV5-1 and TRBJ2-7, with D possibly TRBD1 on 5 matching bases. This sequence originates from a human donor with active COVID-19. The donor label of this sample is uncertain. CDR3 DNA sequence: TGCGCCAGCAGCTTGGCTCAGGGTCAAGGAGAAAATCGGGAGCAGTACTTC. Protein: CASSLAQGQGENREQYF.